This T cell receptor (beta chain) stems from a study of blood T cell repertoires in COVID-19. For the study at large: Spain, Italy and the United States supplied samples that represented acute and convalescent COVID-19. Sample material is recorded as cDNA or gDNA derived from T cells, B-cell-depleted T cells, or PBMCs.

Authors' analysis steps: Amplification of reference gene primers was used by the study to estimate nucleated cell counts. The table came from immunoSEQ multiplex PCR; TCRdb's copy has only in-frame clones and leaves some out. The D gene and trimming were derived from the DNA, and the V and J assignments and clone size from that table. Of hundreds of thousands of clones in the sample, about 87% were seen once. Input material: peripheral blood. This TCR derives from a human donor in a cohort sampled during active COVID-19.

CDR3 DNA sequence: TGTGCCAGCAGTATAATACCACGGACAGGGGGTGGCTACACCTTC. Amino acids: CASSIIPRTGGGYTF. The gene calls are TRBV2 and TRBJ1-2, with 10 positions matching TRBD1. The V gene's germline CDR1 is SNHLY and CDR2 FYNNEI. The length of the CDR3 is 15 residues. The ends lost 5 bases at V and 7 bases at J; junction bases unmatched: 10.